The next 3 T cell receptor beta chains were all read from a single sample in a study of PD-L1 blockade in urothelial cancer. Time point here: pretreatment peripheral blood. Profiling relied on immunoSEQ multiplex PCR, and the TCRdb table lists in-frame clones only, not all of them. The sample yields tens of thousands of clones, 84% seen once. The source was PBMCs, collected around atezolizumab (anti-PD-L1) treatment. The source of these receptors is a woman in her 70s with urothelial cancer.

V gene TRBV30 combines with J gene TRBJ2-7; 8 bases are a match to TRBD1. Unmatched junction bases numbered 5, after V lost 5 bases and J lost 2 bases. CDR3 length: 13 amino acids. CDR1 and CDR2 from the germline V gene are GTSNPN and SVGIG (reference sequence). This CDR3 reads CAWDRGPTYEQYF. Here the CDR3 DNA reads TGTGCCTGGGACAGGGGACCCACCTACGAGCAGTACTTC.

This clone was counted once. The rearrangement joins TRBV19 to TRBJ2-7; 9 bases line up with TRBD1. Germline CDR1 LNHDA, CDR2 SQIVND (reference sequence). V shed 2 bases, J shed 6 bases, and the junction held 8 bases outside the gene matches. The CDR3 extends over 15 amino acids. CDR3 in amino acids: CASSITGGKISEQYF. CDR3 sequence (DNA): TGTGCCAGTAGTATAACAGGGGGCAAGATTTCCGAGCAGTACTTC.

The chain uses TRBV10-3 and TRBJ2-7, with 11 positions matching TRBD2. CDR3 length: 16 residues. V trimming: 5 bases; J trimming: 4 bases; junction bases outside the gene matches: 10. Germline-derived CDR1 and CDR2 are ENHRY and SYGVKD. The CDR3 sequence: CAISQNLAGGPYEQYF. The CDR3 nucleotides are TGTGCCATCAGTCAAAACTTAGCGGGGGGGCCTTACGAGCAGTACTTC.